Included here is one T cell receptor (beta chain) sequence, with context. No antigen is known for it. Per-base qualities were not stored, and no clone one base away is much larger. At diagnosis, peripheral blood, uninvolved tumor-adjacent lung and tumor were collected and were preserved as a mix of fresh-frozen and FFPE material. For TCR repertoire profiling, blood samples were analyzed as peripheral blood mononuclear cells. This entry comes from a study of T cells in localized non-small cell lung cancer (TCRdb year 2020). About the study as a whole: The study examined T cell repertoires in a few hundred patients with early-stage NSCLC and compared tumors with uninvolved tumor-adjacent lungs. All 250 or so NSCLC patients in the cohort were treatment-naive and had localized lung tumors that were resected. NSCLC patients had a mean age of roughly 66 years, and 120 to 150 were male and around 110 female.

The immunoSEQ Assay was used to sequence TCR beta CDR3 regions from DNA. In the paper's pipeline: T cell density was computed as TCR beta template counts normalized to usable DNA estimated by amplifying housekeeping genes. Richness was estimated with the preseqR package, extrapolating to 400,000 templates for PBMC samples and 120,000 templates for tissue samples. Clonality was defined by subtracting Pielou's evenness from one. To identify tissue-enriched TCRs, differential abundance testing was run on productive amino-acid clonotypes with a minimum total count of 5 and an alpha of 0.1. The Jaccard Index and the Morisita Overlap Index were used to quantify repertoire overlap between compartments. GLIPH grouped TCR beta CDR3s together with public tetramer-defined viral CDR3s, and a viral motif had to include at least three viral sequences and also show V-gene enrichment. In its TCRdb copy, this immuneACCESS table keeps in-frame sequences only and misses some clones. Where compared with another copy, unresolved V genes explain less than half of these, and the others have no known cause. That table is the source of V, J and clone size, and D and trimming were worked out from the DNA. In this sample the table shows around 78,000 clones, around 84% of which occur a single time. About a tenth of the sample is taken by the ten largest.

The germline V gene (reference sequence) yields GTSNPN for CDR1 and SVGIG for CDR2. The CDR3 measures 12 amino acids from cysteine to phenylalanine. The entry retains the CDR3 DNA only, 36 bases that are in frame from base 1. V drops 5 bases and J drops 1 base, leaving 8 bases in between. What the work shows at the level of the full study, not this receptor alone: Uninvolved tumor-adjacent lung showed the highest T cell clonality, higher than tumor, which suggests more focused antigenic responses in the uninvolved tumor-adjacent lung. Because multi-region tumor sequencing was not done, intratumor heterogeneity could not be ruled out. Because of the exploratory design, TCR variables were selected using unadjusted p-values without false-discovery rate correction. Higher T cell density in blood was associated with longer overall survival, whereas higher clonality in adjacent lung was associated with shorter survival. A median of 57 of the top 100 tumor clones turned up in the paired uninvolved adjacent lung, and 25 to 35 of those clones also ranked among the top 100 of that same adjacent lung.

The sequence was obtained from a female donor over 55 with stage I lung adenocarcinoma. The sequence links TRBV30 to TRBJ1-2; the D gene is unclear. Sequences were derived from peripheral blood, sampled before any cancer treatment. CDR3 loop: CAWAYLNYGYTF. The DNA is as follows: TGTGCCTGGGCCTACCTTAACTATGGCTACACCTTC.